These 19 T cell receptor beta chains share one sample of origin, sequenced in a study of radiation and T cells in renal cell carcinoma. Time point given: blood 4 weeks post-SBRT, at nephrectomy. Treatment here: 15 Gy SBRT to primary tumor, nephrectomy 4 weeks later. The repertoire was sequenced with immunoSEQ multiplex PCR; TCRdb's copy has only in-frame clones and lacks some. The sample has some 97,000 clones, approximately 82% seen once. Sequencing used blood, obtained from a patient whose treatment included radiotherapy and nephrectomy. These receptors were obtained from a man in his sixties with renal cell carcinoma.

This chain links TRBV9 with TRBJ2-5; D tentatively reads TRBD1 or TRBD2 (5 bases each). The germline V gene encodes CDR1 SGDLS and CDR2 YYNGEE. Trimming removed 2 bases from V and 1 base from J, with 6 bases in between. This CDR3 has 13 amino acids. The CDR3: CASSVGRQETQYF. In DNA form, the CDR3 reads TGTGCCAGCAGCGTGGGACGCCAAGAGACCCAGTACTTC.

This chain connects TRBV18 to TRBJ2-1, with a possible D match to TRBD1 (6 bases). CDR1 is KGHSH, CDR2 LQKENI, per germline. V dropped 5 bases and J dropped 5 bases, with 10 bases sitting between them. This CDR3 comprises 13 residues. CDR3 sequence: CASSTDRDNEQFF. The CDR3 DNA reads as TGTGCCAGCTCAACGGACAGAGACAATGAGCAGTTCTTC.

The chain couples TRBV15 to TRBJ2-1; 8 bases map to TRBD2. With V trimmed by 2 bases and J by 1 base, 10 bases remained unmatched. The germline CDR1 and CDR2 sequences are LNHNV and YYDKDF (reference sequence). The CDR3 consists of 18 residues. The CDR3 reads CATSRSTRGRFSYNEQFF. DNA for the CDR3: TGTGCCACCAGCAGATCCACTCGCGGGAGGTTTTCCTACAATGAGCAGTTCTTC.

This clone was detected a few times. This chain joins TRBV5-1 and TRBJ1-5; 8 bases fit TRBD1. This CDR3 is 16 amino acids long. The V gene's germline CDR1 is SGHRS and CDR2 YFSETQ. With 1 base clipped from V and 4 bases from J, the junction kept 7 bases outside the gene matches. CDR3 nucleotide sequence: TGCGCCAGCAGCTTGTCCGGACAGGGCTTGAATCAGCCCCAGCATTTT. As protein: CASSLSGQGLNQPQHF.

This clone was detected only a few times. V gene TRBV6-5 combines with J gene TRBJ2-7; D call uncertain. The germline CDR1 and CDR2 sequences are MNHEY and SVGAGI. The CDR3 sequence is 14 residues long. Trimming took off 6 bases at V and 6 bases at J, with 18 bases between the two ends. CDR3 loop: CASRLEVPSTEQYF. CDR3 sequence (DNA): TGTGCCAGCAGGCTAGAAGTTCCCTCAACCGAGCAGTACTTC.

The rearrangement joins TRBV30 to TRBJ1-1, with TRBD1 matching over 8 bases. From germline, CDR1 is GTSNPN and CDR2 SVGIG (reference sequence). This CDR3 is 13 amino acids long. V was clipped by 0 bases and J by 3 bases; unmatched bases: 0. The CDR3 bases are TGTGCCTGGAGTGTACAGGGGGACACTGAAGCTTTCTTT. This translates into CAWSVQGDTEAFF. Looking up the rest from reference TRBV30 and TRBJ1-1 gives the full variable domain: SQTIHQWPATLVQPVGSPLSLECTVEGTSNPNLYWYRQAAGRGLQLLFYSVGIGQISSEVPQNLSASRPQDRQFILSSKKLLLSDSGFYLCAWSVQGDTEAFFGQGTRLTVV.

V is TRBV2 and J is TRBJ2-5; D may be TRBD2 (5 bases). Per the germline V gene, CDR1 is SNHLY and CDR2 is FYNNEI. The V gene lost 3 bases and the J gene lost 5 bases, with 16 bases spanning the gap. CDR3 length equals 15 residues. CDR3 sequence (DNA): TGTGCCAGCAGTGATGTCCGGGGAGCCAGTGAGACCCAGTACTTC. Translation: CASSDVRGASETQYF.

The chain has TRBV6-5 and TRBJ2-7; D might be TRBD2 (6 bases). This CDR3 comprises 14 residues. From germline, CDR1 is MNHEY and CDR2 SVGAGI. V was pared by 1 base and J by 6 bases, with 13 bases between. CDR3 DNA sequence: TGTGCCAGCAGTTACTACGGAGGGCGGGGCGAGCAGTACTTC. This gives the protein CASSYYGGRGEQYF.

The V call is TRBV10-3, the J call TRBJ2-3; no reliable D call. Germline CDR1 ENHRY, CDR2 SYGVKD. The CDR3 consists of 14 residues. V lost 10 bases and J 6 bases, leaving 20 bases between the germline ends. The CDR3 region has the DNA TGTGCCACTCTCCCGGGCCTTCCCTCCGATACGCAGTATTTT. Its translation is CATLPGLPSDTQYF.

This clone occurred once. V gene TRBV2 combines with J gene TRBJ1-1; D possibly corresponds to TRBD1 (6 bases). The V end lost 8 bases, the J end lost 3 bases, and 16 bases lay between the germline ends. Germline V gene data show CDR1 as SNHLY and CDR2 as FYNNEI. The CDR3 consists of 14 residues. The CDR3 region has the DNA TGTGCCAGCTCCAAGACAGGAACCCACACTGAAGCTTTCTTT. It is translated as CASSKTGTHTEAFF.

This sequence joins TRBV29-1 and TRBJ2-3, with D unresolved. V shed 7 bases and J shed 4 bases, with 15 bases lying between them. This CDR3 contains 13 residues. The germline CDR1 and CDR2 sequences are SQVTM and ANQGSEA. CDR3 coding DNA: TGCAGCGCCGCGACCTCTGCGGCAGATACGCAGTATTTT. Translating gives CSAATSAADTQYF.

The rearrangement links TRBV6-6 to TRBJ2-7; 9 nucleotides match TRBD2. CDR1 and CDR2 from the germline V gene are MNHNY and SVGAGI (reference sequence). The CDR3 loop spans 14 amino acids. Germline trimming cut 5 bases from V and 2 bases from J; bases unmatched to any gene: 4. The CDR3 loop is CASSPAGGAYEQYF. The CDR3 bases are TGTGCCAGCAGTCCAGCGGGAGGAGCCTACGAGCAGTACTTC.

A single count supports this clone. This chain connects TRBV29-1 to TRBJ2-2; D possibly corresponds to TRBD1 (6 bases). The germline gives CDR1 SQVTM, CDR2 ANQGSEA. The ends were cut back, 1 base at V and 4 bases at J, with 13 bases in the middle. This CDR3 is 15 amino acids long. CDR3 sequence reads: CSVEVRQGSTGELFF. CDR3 DNA sequence: TGCAGCGTTGAAGTCCGCCAGGGGAGCACCGGGGAGCTGTTTTTT.

The CDR3 is CASNFGPGVNEQFF. CDR3 DNA: TGTGCCAGCAATTTCGGGCCGGGAGTGAATGAGCAGTTCTTC. This chain joins TRBV5-4 and TRBJ2-1; D perhaps matches TRBD2 (6 bases). Trimming removed 6 bases from V and 7 bases from J, with 17 bases in between. Germline V lookup: CDR1 SGHNT, CDR2 YYREEE (reference sequence). The length of the CDR3 is 14 residues.

V is TRBV9 and J is TRBJ2-3; 10 bases line up with TRBD1. With 0 bases clipped from V and 7 bases from J, the junction kept 11 bases outside the gene matches. The germline V gene encodes CDR1 SGDLS and CDR2 YYNGEE. The CDR3 spans 17 residues. CDR3 protein: CASSVVGLGQGTNTQYF. In nucleotides, the CDR3 is TGTGCCAGCAGCGTAGTCGGTCTGGGACAGGGGACAAATACGCAGTATTTT.

Here the CDR3 DNA reads TGTGCCAGCAGCACACCTCCCAGTAAGCAGTTCTTC. This sequence encodes CASSTPPSKQFF. This rearrangement joins TRBV5-4 to TRBJ2-1; no firm D call. Trimming left V 4 bases short and J 11 bases short, with 13 bases between. The CDR3 loop spans 12 amino acids. Germline values: CDR1 SGHNT, CDR2 YYREEE (reference sequence).

The rearrangement uses TRBV19 and TRBJ2-7, with TRBD1 matching 11 bases. The CDR3 spans 14 residues. CDR1 is LNHDA and CDR2 is SQIVND in the germline V gene (reference sequence). After removal of 5 bases from V and 3 bases from J, the junction contained 3 bases not matched to a gene. The CDR3 DNA reads as TGTGCCAGTAGTGCCGGGACAGGGGGCTACGAGCAGTACTTC. Residues: CASSAGTGGYEQYF.

This chain connects TRBV28 to TRBJ1-2; D gene unclear. In germline, CDR1 is MDHEN, CDR2 SYDVKM. Trimming cost V 7 bases and J 0 bases, with 6 bases left between them. The CDR3 loop spans 12 amino acids. CDR3 nucleotides: TGTGCCAGCAATACAGCTAACTATGGCTACACCTTC. Translated: CASNTANYGYTF.

This clone has more than one count but fewer than ten. The V and J genes are TRBV9 and TRBJ1-1; 7 bases are a match to TRBD1. The junction had 12 bases not matched to a gene; V was cut back by 0 bases and J by 7 bases. The germline V gene encodes CDR1 SGDLS and CDR2 YYNGEE. CDR3 length equals 16 residues. CDR3 sequence reads: CASSVGLGEQGSEAFF. Here the CDR3 DNA reads TGTGCCAGCAGCGTAGGTCTGGGGGAACAGGGGAGTGAAGCTTTCTTT. Looking up the rest from reference TRBV9 and TRBJ1-1 gives the full variable domain: DSGVTQTPKHLITATGQRVTLRCSPRSGDLSVYWYQQSLDQGLQFLIQYYNGEERAKGNILERFSAQQFPDLHSELNLSSLELGDSALYFCASSVGLGEQGSEAFFGQGTRLTVV.